This T cell receptor beta chain was retrieved from a study of neurological immune-mediated disorders. General observations from the study: Among expanded clones, no CDR3 amino acid sequences were shared across subjects, a pattern suggesting private repertoires in all groups. In HTLV-1-associated myelopathy, TCR clonal expansion was greatest, and in multiple sclerosis it was least, below healthy controls.

CDR3 length: 14 residues. The J segment lost 4 bases and the V segment lost 3 bases, leaving 5 bases of the junction unmatched. In germline, CDR1 is SNHLY, CDR2 FYNNEI. About this clonotype itself: Antigen unknown.

The cDNA came from 5'RACE with 10-nucleotide random UMIs. MiXCR, run by TCRdb on the 5' RACE reads, gives a single entry per CDR3 protein. This table holds 77,000 or so distinct CDR3 sequences, roughly 9.5% found once. Unsorted libraries were prepared from 2 million PBMCs held at -80 C. The rearrangement uses TRBV2 and TRBJ2-7, with TRBD1 identical over 8 bases. The TCR sequence derives from a man in his fifties or sixties in good health. What was sequenced was PBMCs. The CDR3 nucleotides are TGTGCCAGCAGTGAGCAGGGGGCGAAATACGAGCAGTACTTC. The encoded protein is CASSEQGAKYEQYF.